Each of the 28 T cell receptor beta chains below was sequenced from the same sample in a study of blood T cell repertoires in COVID-19. Only in-frame clones appear in the TCRdb table, and some are missing; sequencing was by immunoSEQ multiplex PCR. The data hold some 230,000 clones, with around 84% observed a single time. Sequencing was performed on peripheral blood. These receptors were taken from a man in his forties or fifties who had recovered from COVID-19.

This chain connects TRBV20-1 to TRBJ2-7; no clear D gene. This CDR3 is 11 amino acids long. Between the trimmed V and J ends, which lost 3 bases and 7 bases, there was a span of 10 bases. Germline lookup yields CDR1 DFQATT and CDR2 SNEGSKA (reference sequence). CDR3 loop: CSARALVEQYF. As DNA, the CDR3 is TGCAGTGCTAGGGCCTTGGTTGAGCAGTACTTC.

The V call is TRBV2, the J call TRBJ2-3; 9 bases map to TRBD1. The CDR3 is made up of 17 amino acids. Unmatched junction bases numbered 12, after V lost 1 base and J lost 7 bases. Germline CDR1 reads SNHLY; CDR2 reads FYNNEI. The CDR3 coding sequence is TGTGCCAGCAGTGAAGTTGGGGACAGGGTAGGTCGAAATACGCAGTATTTT. This encodes CASSEVGDRVGRNTQYF.

The V gene is TRBV28, the J gene TRBJ2-1; TRBD2 matches 10 bases. With V trimmed by 6 bases and J by 3 bases, 14 bases remained unmatched. The CDR3 length is 18 residues. CDR1 is MDHEN, CDR2 SYDVKM, per germline. The CDR3 nucleotides are TGTGCCAGCAGGACTCTAGCGGGAGTTTTTATTAGCTACAATGAGCAGTTCTTC. Translation: CASRTLAGVFISYNEQFF.

The rearrangement links TRBV24-1 to TRBJ1-5; 7 nucleotides match TRBD1. The V and J ends lost 5 bases and 2 bases, in that order; junction bases with no gene match: 5. Per germline, CDR1 KGHDR and CDR2 SFDVKD. This CDR3 comprises 15 residues. CDR3 nucleotide sequence: TGTGCCACCAGTGTGTCAGGGGGAGGCAATCAGCCCCAGCATTTT. Protein sequence: CATSVSGGGNQPQHF.

The chain has TRBV7-6 and TRBJ2-3, with a weak D call TRBD1 (6 bases). Germline CDR1 reads SGHVS; CDR2 reads FNYEAQ. The ends were cut back, 1 base at V and 2 bases at J, with 16 bases in the middle. The CDR3 has 17 amino acids. DNA for the CDR3: TGTGCCAGCAGCTTAGGATTGCGCAGGGGCGCCACAGATACGCAGTATTTT. Its protein is CASSLGLRRGATDTQYF.

The chain carries TRBV6-5 and TRBJ2-3; D is perhaps TRBD2 (6 bases). The germline V gene encodes CDR1 MNHEY and CDR2 SVGAGI. The CDR3 runs to 15 residues. V dropped 8 bases and J dropped 2 bases, with 17 bases sitting between them. The CDR3 DNA reads TGTGCCAGCGGAAGGAGGGGCAGGGACACAGATACGCAGTATTTT. Translation: CASGRRGRDTDTQYF.

This clone has a single count. This sequence joins TRBV18 and TRBJ2-4; possible D gene TRBD2, 6 bases. This CDR3 has 14 residues. V dropped 3 bases and J dropped 4 bases, with 10 bases sitting between them. Per germline, CDR1 KGHSH and CDR2 LQKENI. The DNA for the CDR3 is TGTGCCAGCTCACCCCCGGGACTGAAAAACATTCAGTACTTC. Translated: CASSPPGLKNIQYF. Full variable domain (missing parts from reference TRBV18 and TRBJ2-4): NAGVMQNPRHLVRRRGQEARLRCSPMKGHSHVYWYRQLPEEGLKFMVYLQKENIIDESGMPKERFSAEFPKEGPSILRIQQVVRGDSAAYFCASSPPGLKNIQYFGAGTRLSVL.

The chain joins TRBV11-2 to TRBJ1-1; unclear D gene. Between the trimmed V and J ends, which lost 8 bases and 0 bases, there was a span of 10 bases. Germline assignment: CDR1 SGHAT and CDR2 FQNNGV. The CDR3 is made up of 13 amino acids. CDR3 DNA: TGTGCCAGCGGTAGAGGCATGAACACTGAAGCTTTCTTT. It specifies CASGRGMNTEAFF. Based on the CDR3 plus reference TRBV11-2 and TRBJ1-1, the full variable domain is EAGVAQSPRYKIIEKRQSVAFWCNPISGHATLYWYQQILGQGPKLLIQFQNNGVVDDSQLPKDRFSAERLKGVDSTLKIQPAKLEDSAVYLCASGRGMNTEAFFGQGTRLTVV.

This chain uses TRBV7-6 with TRBJ2-1; 10 bases align to TRBD2. The CDR3 runs 16 residues. Germline loops: CDR1 SGHVS, CDR2 FNYEAQ. V lost 4 bases, J lost 3 bases, and 6 bases stayed unmatched. The CDR3 loop is CASSSGRTSGYNEQFF. The CDR3 DNA reads as TGTGCCAGCAGCTCGGGACGGACTAGCGGCTACAATGAGCAGTTCTTC.

V usage is TRBV11-2 and J usage is TRBJ2-3, with D uncertain. The CDR3 length is 16 residues. V lost 5 bases to trimming and J lost 0 bases, with 15 bases between them. Germline loops: CDR1 SGHAT, CDR2 FQNNGV. The CDR3 coding sequence is TGTGCCAGCAGCCCCCTTGGTGGCGGAAGCACAGATACGCAGTATTTT. It encodes CASSPLGGGSTDTQYF.

This chain links TRBV7-9 with TRBJ2-7; tentative D call: TRBD2 (5 bases). The CDR3 length is 13 residues. Trimming shortened V by 5 bases and J by 6 bases, and 14 bases separated the two germline ends. Germline CDR1 reads SEHNR; CDR2 reads FQNEAQ (reference sequence). CDR3 region: CASSPITRFEQYF. In nucleotides, the CDR3 is TGTGCCAGCAGCCCTATCACTAGATTCGAGCAGTACTTC.

This clone was counted between two and nine times. The chain joins TRBV27 to TRBJ2-7; D perhaps matches TRBD2 (5 bases). CDR1 and CDR2 (germline): MNHEY, SMNVEV (reference sequence). CDR3 length: 13 amino acids. V lost 5 bases and J 2 bases, leaving 10 bases between the germline ends. The CDR3 nucleotides are TGTGCCAGCAGTATCGGGGAGACCTACGAGCAGTACTTC. As protein: CASSIGETYEQYF.

The chain employs TRBV27 and TRBJ1-1; a weak D match, TRBD1 (5 bases). V was clipped by 3 bases and J by 1 base, with 15 bases between them. Germline V lookup: CDR1 MNHEY, CDR2 SMNVEV (reference sequence). The CDR3 length is 16 residues. This CDR3 reads CASSFLNGRGNTEAFF. Written as DNA, the CDR3 is TGTGCCAGCAGTTTTCTTAACGGAAGGGGGAACACTGAAGCTTTCTTT.

The V gene is TRBV12-3 or TRBV12-4, the J gene TRBJ2-7; possible D gene TRBD1, 6 bases. The CDR3 is 13 amino acids. The V and J ends lost 3 bases and 6 bases respectively, with 12 bases between them. This CDR3 reads CASSFRRGGEQYF. CDR3 sequence (DNA): TGTGCCAGCAGTTTTAGGAGAGGGGGCGAGCAGTACTTC.

The V and J genes are TRBV19 and TRBJ2-5, with 8 bases that match TRBD2. Germline CDR1 LNHDA, CDR2 SQIVND (reference sequence). Trimming took 3 bases from V and 5 from J; bases not matched to a gene: 8. The CDR3 runs to 15 residues. The CDR3 DNA reads TGTGCCAGTAGTATTGGCCTAGCGGGCAGTGAGACCCAGTACTTC. It codes for CASSIGLAGSETQYF.

Points on this clone: Other DNA sequences in this specimen translate into the identical CDR3. The chain recombines TRBV28 with TRBJ2-7; D gene uncertain. Looked up from germline, CDR1 is MDHEN and CDR2 is SYDVKM. The germline V and J ends were trimmed by 1 base and 4 bases, with 5 bases remaining between them. The CDR3 runs 12 residues. CDR3 protein: CASSLSGYEQYF. CDR3 sequence (DNA): TGTGCCAGCAGTTTATCAGGTTACGAGCAGTACTTC.

The chain links TRBV19 to TRBJ1-1; 7 bases are shared with TRBD1. V dropped 4 bases and J dropped 0; count of bases not matched to a gene: 14. Per the germline V gene, CDR1 is LNHDA and CDR2 is SQIVND (reference sequence). This CDR3 is built from 18 residues. This chain's CDR3 is CASSKGTEKGILNTEAFF. In nucleotides, the CDR3 is TGTGCCAGTAGTAAGGGGACAGAAAAGGGTATATTGAACACTGAAGCTTTCTTT.

The chain is built from TRBV5-1 and TRBJ2-7, with a weak D call TRBD1 (6 bases). The CDR3 consists of 15 residues. V lost 0 bases, J lost 3 bases, and 13 bases lay in between. Germline V lookup: CDR1 SGHRS, CDR2 YFSETQ. The CDR3 loop reads CASSLARDIFYEQYF. The CDR3 coding sequence is TGCGCCAGCAGCTTGGCCCGGGACATTTTCTACGAGCAGTACTTC.

The rearrangement links TRBV5-1 to TRBJ2-5, with 7 nucleotides matching TRBD2. The CDR3 extends over 17 amino acids. Germline CDR1 reads SGHRS; CDR2 reads YFSETQ. V shed 0 bases and J 2 bases; nucleotides not matched to a gene: 10. The CDR3 DNA follows: TGCGCCAGCAGCTTGGCCCTAACGGGAGGACCTCAAGAGACCCAGTACTTC. It specifies CASSLALTGGPQETQYF.

The chain couples TRBV5-5 to TRBJ1-4; the match to TRBD1 covers 8 bases. The CDR3 extends over 16 amino acids. Germline V gene sequence: CDR1 SGHKS, CDR2 YYEKEE (reference sequence). V shed 2 bases, J shed 8 bases, and the junction held 11 bases outside the gene matches. The CDR3 DNA is TGTGCCAGCAGCTTACAGCCGGACAGGGTGGGGGAAAAACTGTTTTTT. It yields the protein CASSLQPDRVGEKLFF.

This clone was observed a few times. The chain is built from TRBV9 and TRBJ2-5; TRBD2 aligns across 8 bases. Germline CDR1 and CDR2: SGDLS and YYNGEE. V was clipped by 0 bases and J by 2 bases; unmatched bases: 6. This CDR3 comprises 16 residues. In DNA form, the CDR3 reads TGTGCCAGCAGCGTAGAGGTTAGCGGGATGCAAGAGACCCAGTACTTC. Translation gives CASSVEVSGMQETQYF.

This chain joins TRBV2 and TRBJ2-5, with a weak D call TRBD2 (5 bases). V lost 6 bases to trimming and J lost 2 bases, with 10 bases between them. The CDR3 spans 13 residues. Germline CDR1 SNHLY, CDR2 FYNNEI. CDR3 DNA: TGTGCCAGCAGAGGAGCGGTACAAGAGACCCAGTACTTC. Its translation is CASRGAVQETQYF.

This chain connects TRBV3-1 (or the pseudogene TRBV3-2) to TRBJ2-3; the D gene is possibly TRBD1 (5 bases). The V gene lost 6 bases and the J gene lost 5 bases, with 9 bases spanning the gap. Per germline, CDR1 LGHDT and CDR2 YNNKEL (reference sequence). The CDR3 length is 12 residues. This CDR3 reads CASSRRGDTQYF. In nucleotides, the CDR3 is TGTGCCAGCAGTCGTAGGGGAGATACGCAGTATTTT.

This clone was seen a handful of times. V usage is TRBV5-1 and J usage is TRBJ2-2; TRBD1 matches 9 bases. Trimming removed 5 bases from V and 5 bases from J; junction bases left unmatched: 7. This CDR3 region has 15 residues. From germline, CDR1 is SGHRS and CDR2 YFSETQ. CDR3 coding DNA: TGCGCCAGCAGGCCAACAGGGGGCCGGACCGGGGAGCTGTTTTTT. Encoded protein: CASRPTGGRTGELFF.

The chain employs TRBV7-2 and TRBJ1-1; the D gene is possibly TRBD1 (6 bases). V shed 0 bases and J shed 1 base, with 9 bases lying between them. The germline CDR1 and CDR2 sequences are SGHTA and FQGNSA. This CDR3 comprises 15 residues. The CDR3 DNA reads TGTGCCAGCAGCTTAGCTTTAGGGGGGAACACTGAAGCTTTCTTT. Translated, it gives CASSLALGGNTEAFF.

The gene calls are TRBV3-1 (or the pseudogene TRBV3-2) and TRBJ2-7; 7 positions match TRBD2. Germline V gene sequence: CDR1 LGHDT, CDR2 YNNKEL (reference sequence). The CDR3 loop spans 16 amino acids. J gave up 6 bases and V 0 bases, and 11 bases lay outside the gene matches. DNA for the CDR3: TGTGCCAGCAGCCAAGACAAATGGGAGGGCCGAGGCGAGCAGTACTTC. This translates into CASSQDKWEGRGEQYF.

The rearrangement links TRBV9 to TRBJ2-2; 9 bases agree with TRBD2. The CDR3 covers 16 residues. Trimming removed 0 bases from V and 2 bases from J; junction bases left unmatched: 2. CDR1 is SGDLS and CDR2 is YYNGEE in the germline V gene. The CDR3 DNA reads as TGTGCCAGCAGCGTAGCGACTAGCGGAAACACCGGGGAGCTGTTTTTT. Amino acid sequence: CASSVATSGNTGELFF.

V is TRBV27 and J is TRBJ2-5; D unresolved. Germline assignment: CDR1 MNHEY and CDR2 SMNVEV (reference sequence). The CDR3 is 11 amino acids. Deletions cut 3 bases from V and 5 bases from J, with 4 bases between. The CDR3 DNA sequence: TGTGCCAGCAGTTTTATGGAGACCCAGTACTTC. It translates to CASSFMETQYF.